This T cell receptor beta chain was profiled in a study of OX40 agonist ivuxolimab in advanced cancers. Notes on the research overall: The costimulatory receptor OX40 (CD134) was targeted by ivuxolimab, a fully human IgG2 agonistic monoclonal antibody. Patients were allowed to have had prior anti-PD-1, anti-PD-L1 or anti-CTLA-4 therapy, and approximately 40% of the dose-escalation patients had been treated with checkpoint inhibitors. Three dose-escalation patients achieved partial responses, one with hepatocellular carcinoma and two with cutaneous melanoma. The paper describes the monotherapy dose-escalation part (N ≈ 52 patients) of the phase I trial of ivuxolimab. In the dose-escalation cohort, around four fifths of patients were male, and the mean age was roughly 60 years, with a range of about 20 to 79. Intravenous ivuxolimab was administered to patients every 2 weeks at six dose levels: 0.01, 0.1, 0.3, 1.5, 3 and 10 mg/kg. The purpose of peripheral TCRbeta sequencing was to test whether ivuxolimab changed TCR sequence diversity and led to clonal T-cell expansion. Among the 52 dose-escalation patients, roughly 20 had hepatocellular carcinoma, roughly 15 melanoma, 9 renal cell carcinoma and 9 head and neck cancer. The research as a whole found: Low levels of normalized T-cell clonal expansion were also seen in some patients who did not respond. After ivuxolimab, CD8+ T cells had more expanded clones than CD4+ T cells on average. In partial responders in the 0.1-3.0 mg/kg groups, normalized peripheral clonal expansion was found to be among the lowest, especially among CD8+ T cells. At doses of 0.1 to 3.0 mg/kg, clonal expansion of both CD4+ and CD8+ T cells in blood was seen between baseline and week 6. Antigen specificity was not determined for the clonally expanded peripheral T cells.

According to the germline V gene, CDR1 reads SGHDT and CDR2 reads YYEEEE. V is reduced by 0 bases and J by 9 bases, leaving a spacing of 16 bases between them. From the cysteine up to the phenylalanine, the CDR3 has a length of 15 residues. Only the CDR3 part of the read is kept: 45 bases, read in frame from the first base. The trial excluded patients who had a history of autoimmune disease or who were on systemic immunosuppression. Peripheral blood for TCR sequencing was drawn from every dose cohort at baseline, at cycle 4 day 1 and at cycle 7 day 1. Samples came from an open-label, multicenter, first-in-human phase I dose-escalation trial of ivuxolimab. The trial enrolled adults with locally advanced or metastatic head and neck squamous cell, hepatocellular, melanoma or renal cell carcinoma. CD4+ and CD8+ T cells were sorted separately from peripheral blood before TCR sequencing. Relative to its sample, this clone is medium-sized (0.01 to 0.1%). Its cognate antigen has yet to be identified. It has no much larger one-base neighbor in the sample; base qualities were not kept.

Genomic DNA was extracted from sorted cells for sequencing of the TCRbeta CDR3 region. The immunoSEQ Assay was used for sequencing of TCRbeta CDR3 regions. The table was pulled from immuneACCESS by TCRdb, which kept in-frame rearrangements only. Such tables lose some clones; where checked, under half of the loss comes from unresolved V genes, and the rest has no known cause. For this sample the table gives about 18,000 clones, of which roughly 75% were detected only once. The ten most abundant clones make up around 24% of the sample. This sequence originates from an adult with an advanced solid tumor such as melanoma, head and neck, liver or kidney cancer. Sequenced material: CD4+ or CD8+ T cells sorted from blood, taken in a trial of the OX40 agonist ivuxolimab. The rearrangement combines TRBV5-6 with TRBJ2-1, with TRBD2 perhaps the D gene, on 6 matching bases. In nucleotide form, the sequence is TGTGCCAGCAGCTTGGCGGGAGAAACAGCGAGTGAGCAGTTCTTC. This sequence encodes CASSLAGETASEQFF.